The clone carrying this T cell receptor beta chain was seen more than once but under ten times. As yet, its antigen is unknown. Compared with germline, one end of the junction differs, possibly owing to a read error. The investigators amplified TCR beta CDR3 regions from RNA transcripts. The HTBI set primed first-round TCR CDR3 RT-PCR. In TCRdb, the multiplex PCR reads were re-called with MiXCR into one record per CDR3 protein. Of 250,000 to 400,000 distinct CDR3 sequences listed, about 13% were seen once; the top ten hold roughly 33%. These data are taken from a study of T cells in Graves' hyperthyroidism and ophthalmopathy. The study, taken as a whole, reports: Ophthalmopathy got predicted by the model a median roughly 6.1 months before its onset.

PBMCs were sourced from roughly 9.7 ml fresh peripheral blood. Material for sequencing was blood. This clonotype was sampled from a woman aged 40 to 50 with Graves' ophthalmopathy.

CDR3 protein: CASSSPSTANSGTTIYF. In nucleotides, the CDR3 is TGTGCCAGCAGCTCCCCATCCACAGCGAACTCTGGAACCACCATATATTTT. The chain employs TRBV7-8 and TRBJ1-3; no reliable D call. Per germline, CDR1 SGHVS and CDR2 FQNEAQ. The CDR3 runs to 17 residues. Looking up the rest from reference TRBV7-8 and TRBJ1-3 gives the full variable domain: GAGVSQSPRYKVAKRGQDVALRCDPISGHVSLFWYQQALGQGPEFLTYFQNEAQLDKSGLPSDRFFAERPEGSVSTLKIQRTQQEDSAVYLCASSSPSTANSGTTIYFGEGSWLTVV.